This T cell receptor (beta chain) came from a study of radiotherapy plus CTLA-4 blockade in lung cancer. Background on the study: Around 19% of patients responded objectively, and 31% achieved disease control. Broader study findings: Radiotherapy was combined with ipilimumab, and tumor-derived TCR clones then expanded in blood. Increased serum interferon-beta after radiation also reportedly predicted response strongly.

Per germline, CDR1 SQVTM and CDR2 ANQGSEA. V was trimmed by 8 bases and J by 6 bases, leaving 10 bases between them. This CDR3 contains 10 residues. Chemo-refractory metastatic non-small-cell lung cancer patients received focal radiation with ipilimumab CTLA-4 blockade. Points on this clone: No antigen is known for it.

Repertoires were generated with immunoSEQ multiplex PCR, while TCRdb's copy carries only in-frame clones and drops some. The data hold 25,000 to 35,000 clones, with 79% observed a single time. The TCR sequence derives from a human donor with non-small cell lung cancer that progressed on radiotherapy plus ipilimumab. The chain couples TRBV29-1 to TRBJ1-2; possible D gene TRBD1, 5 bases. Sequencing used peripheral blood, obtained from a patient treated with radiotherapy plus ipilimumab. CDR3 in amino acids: CSQGENGYTF. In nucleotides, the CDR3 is TGCAGCCAAGGGGAGAATGGCTACACCTTC. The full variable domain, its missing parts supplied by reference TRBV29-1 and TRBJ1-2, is SAVISQKPSRDICQRGTSLTIQCQVDSQVTMMFWYRQQPGQSLTLIATANQGSEATYESGFVIDKFPISRPNLTFSTLTVSNMSPEDSSIYLCSQGENGYTFGSGTRLTVV.